The next 28 T cell receptor beta chains were all read from a single sample in a study of blood T cell repertoires in COVID-19. Clones were sequenced by immunoSEQ multiplex PCR, and TCRdb holds only the in-frame ones, with some missing. The sample lists some 200,000 clones; about 89% were seen once. Specimen: peripheral blood. These receptors were obtained from a man aged 65-85 years with acute or convalescent COVID-19.

The J gene is TRBJ2-3, the V gene TRBV5-1; 11 positions match TRBD2. CDR3 length: 17 amino acids. CDR1 is SGHRS and CDR2 is YFSETQ in the germline V gene. Trimming removed 0 bases from V and 3 bases from J; junction bases left unmatched: 6. CDR3 DNA: TGCGCCAGCAGCTTGGATCCCCTAGCGGGAGGAACAGATACGCAGTATTTT. Translating gives CASSLDPLAGGTDTQYF.

Regarding this clone: Distinct nucleotide sequences in the sample also encode this CDR3. J is TRBJ2-3 and V is TRBV10-1; tentative D call: TRBD1 (5 bases). CDR1 and CDR2 from the germline V gene are WNHNN and SYGVQD (reference sequence). The CDR3 consists of 12 residues. Trimming cost V 4 bases and J 4 bases, with 6 bases left between them. The chain's CDR3 is CASSGGADTQYF. The CDR3 DNA sequence: TGCGCCAGCAGTGGGGGCGCAGATACGCAGTATTTT.

This clone was seen only once. The rearrangement links TRBV6-5 to TRBJ2-5; D ambiguous. The CDR3 sequence is 14 residues long. Germline CDR1 is MNHEY and CDR2 is SVGAGI. The germline V and J ends were trimmed by 8 bases and 0 bases, with 13 bases remaining between them. DNA for the CDR3: TGTGCCAGCCGATATAGGCGGTACCAAGAGACCCAGTACTTC. This encodes CASRYRRYQETQYF.

The chain's CDR3 is CASTFDQGQVYNEQFF. CDR3 sequence (DNA): TGTGCCAGCACTTTCGACCAGGGACAGGTTTACAATGAGCAGTTCTTC. The chain couples TRBV5-6 to TRBJ2-1; the match to TRBD1 covers 8 bases. From germline, CDR1 is SGHDT and CDR2 YYEEEE. J lost 4 bases, V lost 6 bases, and 12 bases had no gene match. The CDR3 length is 16 residues. Drawing the rest from reference TRBV5-6 and TRBJ2-1, the complete variable domain is DAGVTQSPTHLIKTRGQQVTLRCSPKSGHDTVSWYQQALGQGPQFIFQYYEEEERQRGNFPDRFSGHQFPNYSSELNVNALLLGDSALYLCASTFDQGQVYNEQFFGPGTRLTVL.

The V gene is TRBV30, the J gene TRBJ1-2; no clear D. CDR3 length: 14 amino acids. In germline, CDR1 is GTSNPN, CDR2 SVGIG (reference sequence). With 0 bases removed from V and 2 bases from J, the gap between germline ends came to 10 bases. The CDR3 sequence is CAWSVPTLNYGYTF. The CDR3 DNA reads TGTGCCTGGAGTGTACCGACACTGAACTATGGCTACACCTTC.

This clone has a single count. V usage is TRBV9 and J usage is TRBJ2-1, with D perhaps matching TRBD2 (5 bases). The CDR3 is 15 amino acids. Germline V gene sequence: CDR1 SGDLS, CDR2 YYNGEE. V shed 1 base and J shed 4 bases, with 12 bases lying between them. CDR3 nucleotides: TGTGCCAGCAGCGTATCCCCGGACTTATACAATGAGCAGTTCTTC. Translation: CASSVSPDLYNEQFF. The variable domain in full, with the rest retrieved from reference TRBV9 and TRBJ2-1, is DSGVTQTPKHLITATGQRVTLRCSPRSGDLSVYWYQQSLDQGLQFLIQYYNGEERAKGNILERFSAQQFPDLHSELNLSSLELGDSALYFCASSVSPDLYNEQFFGPGTRLTVL.

The rearrangement joins TRBV15 to TRBJ1-5, with 7 bases matching TRBD1. The V gene's germline CDR1 is LNHNV and CDR2 YYDKDF (reference sequence). J lost 5 bases, V lost 3 bases, and 4 bases had no gene match. CDR3 length equals 14 residues. The CDR3 DNA follows: TGTGCCACCAGCAGGGGGGACAGATATCAGCCCCAGCATTTT. It is translated as CATSRGDRYQPQHF.

This clone appeared a single time. The V call is TRBV7-2, the J call TRBJ1-1; 7 bases line up with TRBD1. The germline gives CDR1 SGHTA, CDR2 FQGNSA. The V and J ends lost 2 bases and 11 bases, in that order; junction bases with no gene match: 11. This CDR3 has 14 residues. CDR3 DNA sequence: TGTGCCAGCAGCTTATTAGGGGGCCCCAGCGAGGCTTTCTTT. This codes for CASSLLGGPSEAFF.

The chain recombines TRBV5-1 with TRBJ2-1, with a weak D call TRBD2 (6 bases). CDR1 and CDR2 from the germline V gene are SGHRS and YFSETQ. The CDR3 spans 14 residues. Trimming pared 0 bases from V and 9 bases from J, leaving 13 bases between. CDR3 in amino acids: CASSLAGRLTEQFF. The DNA for the CDR3 is TGCGCCAGCAGCTTGGCCGGGAGACTTACTGAGCAGTTCTTC.

The chain is built from TRBV10-3 and TRBJ2-5; TRBD1 matches 11 bases. This CDR3 has 14 residues. Trimming at V came to 10 bases and at J to 3 bases, leaving 7 bases not matched to a gene. Germline CDR1 is ENHRY and CDR2 is SYGVKD. For the CDR3, the DNA is TGTGCCAGCCGCCGGGGACAGGGGGAAGAGACCCAGTACTTC. Its translation: CASRRGQGEETQYF.

This sequence joins TRBV29-1 and TRBJ2-5; D not certain. V was clipped by 7 bases and J by 0 bases, with 9 bases between them. This CDR3 has 12 residues. Germline values: CDR1 SQVTM, CDR2 ANQGSEA. The CDR3 is CSGSVDQETQYF. The CDR3 bases are TGCAGCGGGAGCGTGGACCAAGAGACCCAGTACTTC.

The chain has TRBV18 and TRBJ2-5; D gene unclear. The V and J ends lost 6 bases and 4 bases respectively, with 15 bases between them. In germline, CDR1 is KGHSH, CDR2 LQKENI. The length of the CDR3 is 14 residues. The CDR3 coding sequence is TGTGCCAGCTCCCCCCAACAATGGTCAGAGACCCAGTACTTC. This codes for CASSPQQWSETQYF.

The rearrangement uses TRBV30 and TRBJ1-2, with TRBD1 matching over 11 bases. The germline V gene has CDR1 GTSNPN and CDR2 SVGIG (reference sequence). This CDR3 contains 14 residues. J was trimmed by 8 bases and V by 7 bases; bases with no gene match: 12. This CDR3 is CASPGTGGLKGYTF. Here the CDR3 DNA reads TGTGCCTCCCCCGGGACAGGGGGTTTAAAGGGCTACACCTTC.

This clone was seen only once. The J gene is TRBJ2-7, the V gene TRBV5-1, with a possible D match to TRBD2 (5 bases). V lost 4 bases to trimming and J lost 7 bases, with 15 bases between them. CDR1 is SGHRS and CDR2 is YFSETQ in the germline V gene. The CDR3 totals 13 residues. The CDR3 sequence: CASSRGGSGEQYF. The DNA of the CDR3 is TGCGCCAGCAGCCGCGGCGGGTCCGGGGAGCAGTACTTC.

This chain links TRBV6-6 with TRBJ1-5; D perhaps matches TRBD1 (6 bases). Trimming took 0 bases from V and 6 from J, leaving 12 bases between them. The CDR3 consists of 15 residues. CDR1 is MNHNY and CDR2 is SVGAGI in the germline V gene (reference sequence). CDR3: CASSYSQGTGQPQHF. DNA of the CDR3: TGTGCCAGCAGTTACTCCCAGGGGACGGGTCAGCCCCAGCATTTT.

The rearrangement joins TRBV2 to TRBJ2-1; D is possibly TRBD1 (6 bases). Trimming stripped 4 bases from V and 6 bases from J, with 10 bases between. The germline V gene encodes CDR1 SNHLY and CDR2 FYNNEI. The length of the CDR3 is 13 residues. This CDR3 is CASSGQVGNEQFF. The CDR3 nucleotides are TGTGCCAGCAGTGGACAGGTTGGCAATGAGCAGTTCTTC.

This clone was seen once. The chain joins TRBV25-1 to TRBJ2-3; D is unclear. In germline, CDR1 is MGHDK, CDR2 SYGVNS. Trimming cost V 1 base and J 9 bases, with 14 bases left between them. This CDR3 region has 14 residues. The CDR3 loop reads CASSELASLITQYF. The CDR3 region has the DNA TGTGCCAGCAGTGAATTGGCATCATTAATAACGCAGTATTTT. Combining the CDR3 with reference TRBV25-1 and TRBJ2-3 gives the whole variable domain EADIYQTPRYLVIGTGKKITLECSQTMGHDKMYWYQQDPGMELHLIHYSYGVNSTEKGDLSSESTVSRIRTEHFPLTLESARPSHTSQYLCASSELASLITQYFGPGTRLTVL.

This rearrangement joins TRBV5-1 to TRBJ2-7; 7 bases line up with TRBD2. Germline V gene data show CDR1 as SGHRS and CDR2 as YFSETQ. The V segment lost 0 bases and the J segment 7 bases; nucleotides outside the gene matches: 10. The CDR3 runs 15 residues. The CDR3 protein is CASSLESGGLLEQYF. DNA for the CDR3: TGCGCCAGCAGCTTGGAGTCGGGAGGCCTATTGGAGCAGTACTTC.

The J gene is TRBJ1-6, the V gene TRBV28; possible D gene TRBD1, 6 bases. The CDR3 covers 15 residues. Trimming stripped 6 bases from V and 10 bases from J, with 19 bases between. Per germline, CDR1 MDHEN and CDR2 SYDVKM. In DNA form, the CDR3 reads TGTGCCAGCAGGCCGCAGGGGCTACAGAGGTCACCCCTCCACTTT. Its translation is CASRPQGLQRSPLHF.

This clone was detected a few times. This sequence joins TRBV4-3 and TRBJ2-3, with D maybe TRBD2 (5 bases). This CDR3 is 15 amino acids long. V lost 0 bases, J lost 3 bases, and 10 bases lay in between. CDR1 and CDR2 from the germline V gene are LGHNA and YSLEER. DNA for the CDR3: TGCGCCAGCAGCCAAGATAATTCGGGGACAGATACGCAGTATTTT. It codes for CASSQDNSGTDTQYF.

This chain connects TRBV7-9 to TRBJ2-7, with D tentatively TRBD1 (6 bases). The length of the CDR3 is 13 residues. The V and J ends lost 4 bases and 2 bases respectively, with 9 bases between them. Germline V gene lookup returns CDR1 SEHNR and CDR2 FQNEAQ (reference sequence). CDR3: CASSSRGTYEQYF. The CDR3 DNA reads as TGTGCCAGCAGCTCCAGGGGTACCTACGAGCAGTACTTC. Filled out from reference TRBV7-9 and TRBJ2-7, the complete variable domain reads DTGVSQNPRHKITKRGQNVTFRCDPISEHNRLYWYRQTLGQGPEFLTYFQNEAQLEKSRLLSDRFSAERPKGSFSTLEIQRTEQGDSAMYLCASSSRGTYEQYFGPGTRLTVT.

The chain recombines TRBV4-1 with TRBJ1-2; 9 nucleotides line up with TRBD1. This CDR3 is built from 16 residues. CDR1 is MGHRA, CDR2 YSYEKL, per germline. V shed 3 bases and J 4 bases; nucleotides not matched to a gene: 9. CDR3 region: CASSHQTGTGLYGYTF. In DNA form, the CDR3 reads TGCGCCAGCAGCCACCAGACCGGGACAGGGCTCTATGGCTACACCTTC.

The chain combines TRBV7-3 with TRBJ2-7; 9 bases are a match to TRBD2. The V segment lost 5 bases and the J segment 5 bases; nucleotides outside the gene matches: 16. There are 17 residues in the CDR3. Per germline, CDR1 SGHTA and CDR2 FQGTGA. CDR3 DNA sequence: TGTGCCAGCAGCCCAAGGAATGGGCGGGAGGGCCTAGACGAGCAGTACTTC. It specifies CASSPRNGREGLDEQYF.

The J gene is TRBJ2-2, the V gene TRBV7-8; D may be TRBD1 (6 bases). Deletions cut 3 bases from V and 2 bases from J, with 10 bases between. The germline CDR1 and CDR2 sequences are SGHVS and FQNEAQ. This CDR3 has 15 amino acids. Written as DNA, the CDR3 is TGTGCCAGCAGCTTCCTGACAGGCAACACCGGGGAGCTGTTTTTT. This gives the protein CASSFLTGNTGELFF.

The rearrangement uses TRBV5-5 and TRBJ2-1; TRBD2 might be the D (5 bases). Trimming stripped 4 bases from V and 4 bases from J, with 15 bases between. Germline CDR1 is SGHKS and CDR2 is YYEKEE (reference sequence). The CDR3 contains 15 residues. The CDR3 protein is CASSSRVREYNEQFF. CDR3 nucleotide sequence: TGTGCCAGCAGCAGCCGCGTTCGGGAATACAATGAGCAGTTCTTC.

As DNA, the CDR3 is TGTGCCAGCAGCTTGGGTCCCGGGACAGGGGGTGGGCCCCAGCATTTT. This translates into CASSLGPGTGGGPQHF. The chain has TRBV5-4 and TRBJ1-5; TRBD1 matches 11 bases. This CDR3 contains 16 residues. From germline, CDR1 is SGHNT and CDR2 YYREEE (reference sequence). V trimming: 0 bases; J trimming: 9 bases; junction bases outside the gene matches: 8. Drawing the rest from reference TRBV5-4 and TRBJ1-5, the complete variable domain is ETGVTQSPTHLIKTRGQQVTLRCSSQSGHNTVSWYQQALGQGPQFIFQYYREEENGRGNFPPRFSGLQFPNYSSELNVNALELDDSALYLCASSLGPGTGGGPQHFGDGTRLSIL.

This clone was detected only a few times. V usage is TRBV3-1 (or the pseudogene TRBV3-2) and J usage is TRBJ2-7; TRBD2 agrees at 8 bases. Germline CDR1 is LGHDT and CDR2 is YNNKEL (reference sequence). After removal of 4 bases from V and 6 bases from J, the junction contained 8 bases not matched to a gene. The CDR3 runs 14 residues. CDR3 nucleotide sequence: TGTGCCAGCAGCCCCCGACTAGCGACGGGCGAGCAGTACTTC. Protein sequence: CASSPRLATGEQYF.

The chain is built from TRBV27 and TRBJ1-1; D uncertain. V was shortened by 8 bases and J by 5 bases, with 21 bases between the two germline ends. Looked up from germline, CDR1 is MNHEY and CDR2 is SMNVEV (reference sequence). The CDR3 sequence is 15 residues long. This CDR3 reads CASRTFSLAGTEAFF. DNA for the CDR3: TGTGCCAGCCGGACTTTCTCCCTAGCGGGAACTGAAGCTTTCTTT.